This T cell receptor (beta chain) is drawn from a study of OX40 agonist ivuxolimab in advanced cancers. Regarding the study as a whole: Within 6 weeks, CD4+ and CD8+ blood T cells expanded clonally at 0.1 to 3.0 mg/kg. Some nonresponders additionally presented with little normalized T-cell clonal expansion.

A history of autoimmune disease or systemic immunosuppression excluded patients. Comments on this clone: Its antigen remains unknown.

There are 15 residues in the CDR3. The V segment lost 1 base and the J segment 4 bases; nucleotides outside the gene matches: 3. From germline, CDR1 is SGHTA and CDR2 FQGNSA. Generated by immunoSEQ multiplex PCR, the TCRdb table keeps only in-frame clones and is missing some. This sample yields 75,000 to 95,000 clones, of which approximately 92% are seen a single time; 0.45% to 0.65% belongs to the top ten. V and J are TRBV7-2 and TRBJ2-7; the match to TRBD1 covers 11 bases. The sequence came from an adult with an advanced solid tumor such as melanoma, head and neck, liver or kidney cancer. Sample: CD4+ or CD8+ T cells sorted from blood, taken in a trial of the OX40 agonist ivuxolimab. CDR3 loop: CASSLDGQGAYEQYF. CDR3 DNA sequence: TGTGCCAGCAGCTTAGACGGACAGGGGGCGTACGAGCAGTACTTC.